This T cell receptor (beta chain) is from a study of blood T cell repertoires in COVID-19. The wider study: PBMCs, B-cell-depleted T cells, or T cells were the source of the cDNA or gDNA that made up the material.

Per the original data handling: Scientists estimated how many nucleated cells there were by amplifying reference gene primers. Some clones are missing from TCRdb's copy, which holds only in-frame ones; the method was immunoSEQ multiplex PCR. That table is the source of V, J and clone size, and D and trimming were worked out from the DNA. The sample lists around 300,000 clones, 80% to 95% occurring once. The trim removed 5 bases at V and 4 bases at J, leaving 9 bases unmatched. This CDR3 region has 16 residues. Germline values: CDR1 LNHDA, CDR2 SQIVND (reference sequence). This chain joins TRBV19 and TRBJ2-2; 8 nucleotides agree with TRBD1. The source material was peripheral blood. The receptor comes from a woman younger than 45 with COVID-19, enrolled during active disease. DNA of the CDR3: TGTGCCAGTAGTCCGGCAGGGGGCAGGGGCACCGGGGAGCTGTTTTTT. Translation: CASSPAGGRGTGELFF.